The 7 T cell receptor beta chains reported below all come from one sample, sequenced in a study of T cell changes during pregnancy in multiple sclerosis (dated by TCRdb to between 2017 and 2020). Libraries were constructed by the immunoSEQ multiplex PCR assay. This immuneACCESS table, as held by TCRdb, lists in-frame sequences with V and J called but not all clones. Of the missing ones, under half trace to an unresolved V gene in checked studies; the others have no known cause. Across this sample there are around 69,000 clones, with 91% seen only once. Roughly 5.7% of the sample is held by the ten biggest clonotypes. The sequencing here drew on CD8+ T cells from peripheral blood mononuclear cells, taken before pregnancy. These receptor sequences come from a female donor with multiple sclerosis, enrolled in a pregnancy study.

The V and J genes are TRBV10-2 and TRBJ1-4, with 9 positions matching TRBD1. The CDR3 runs to 14 residues. V was pared by 7 bases and J by 7 bases, with 7 bases of the junction left unmatched. Per germline, CDR1 WSHSY and CDR2 SAAADI. CDR3 amino acids: CASTRQGDGEKLFF. CDR3 DNA sequence: TGCGCCAGCACGCGACAGGGGGACGGTGAAAAACTGTTTTTT.

CDR3 nucleotides: TGTGCCAGCAGCCTGGGGAGCTTGAACACTGAAGCTTTCTTT. It codes for CASSLGSLNTEAFF. The chain employs TRBV9 and TRBJ1-1; D remains unclear. This CDR3 region has 14 residues. Trimming shortened V by 4 bases and J by 0 bases, and 10 bases separated the two germline ends. Germline-derived CDR1 and CDR2 are SGDLS and YYNGEE. Full variable domain (rest looked up from reference TRBV9 and TRBJ1-1): DSGVTQTPKHLITATGQRVTLRCSPRSGDLSVYWYQQSLDQGLQFLIQYYNGEERAKGNILERFSAQQFPDLHSELNLSSLELGDSALYFCASSLGSLNTEAFFGQGTRLTVV.

The chain links TRBV5-5 to TRBJ2-7; TRBD1 agrees at 7 bases. V shed 0 bases and J 4 bases; nucleotides not matched to a gene: 7. Germline CDR1 SGHKS, CDR2 YYEKEE (reference sequence). CDR3 length: 15 residues. The CDR3 loop reads CASSLEETGRYEQYF. In DNA, the CDR3 is TGTGCCAGCAGCTTGGAGGAGACAGGGAGATACGAGCAGTACTTC.

This chain uses TRBV27 with TRBJ2-7, with TRBD1 matching over 7 bases. CDR3 size: 15 residues. V trimming: 3 bases; J trimming: 3 bases; junction bases outside the gene matches: 8. Per the germline V gene, CDR1 is MNHEY and CDR2 is SMNVEV (reference sequence). The CDR3 region is CASSFLGQIDYEQYF. The CDR3 nucleotides read TGTGCCAGCAGTTTCTTGGGACAGATTGACTACGAGCAGTACTTC.

V is TRBV19 and J is TRBJ1-5; D might be TRBD1 (6 bases). The CDR3 extends over 14 amino acids. The V gene lost 7 bases and the J gene lost 4 bases, with 14 bases spanning the gap. The germline V gene encodes CDR1 LNHDA and CDR2 SQIVND (reference sequence). The DNA for the CDR3 is TGTGCCAGTATCGGGGGGCCCCGAAATCAGCCCCAGCATTTT. Translated: CASIGGPRNQPQHF.

The chain has TRBV11-1 and TRBJ2-7, with TRBD2 identical over 14 bases. V lost 5 bases, J lost 7 bases, and 13 bases stayed unmatched. The CDR3 sequence is 17 residues long. CDR1 is SGHAT, CDR2 FQDESV, per germline (reference sequence). CDR3 amino acids: CASSQGLAGGPGMEQYF. The DNA for the CDR3 is TGTGCCAGCAGCCAAGGACTAGCGGGGGGTCCCGGAATGGAGCAGTACTTC. The full variable domain, completed using reference TRBV11-1 and TRBJ2-7, is EAEVAQSPRYKITEKSQAVAFWCDPISGHATLYWYRQILGQGPELLVQFQDESVVDDSQLPKDRFSAERLKGVDSTLKIQPAELGDSAMYLCASSQGLAGGPGMEQYFGPGTRLTVT.

The chain combines TRBV6-1 with TRBJ2-7, with TRBD1 matching 7 bases. CDR1 and CDR2 (germline): MNHNS, SASEGT. Unmatched junction bases numbered 6, after V lost 1 base and J lost 3 bases. The CDR3 has 15 amino acids. Written as DNA, the CDR3 is TGTGCCAGCAGTGAAGACAGGGGTAATTTCTACGAGCAGTACTTC. Its translation: CASSEDRGNFYEQYF.